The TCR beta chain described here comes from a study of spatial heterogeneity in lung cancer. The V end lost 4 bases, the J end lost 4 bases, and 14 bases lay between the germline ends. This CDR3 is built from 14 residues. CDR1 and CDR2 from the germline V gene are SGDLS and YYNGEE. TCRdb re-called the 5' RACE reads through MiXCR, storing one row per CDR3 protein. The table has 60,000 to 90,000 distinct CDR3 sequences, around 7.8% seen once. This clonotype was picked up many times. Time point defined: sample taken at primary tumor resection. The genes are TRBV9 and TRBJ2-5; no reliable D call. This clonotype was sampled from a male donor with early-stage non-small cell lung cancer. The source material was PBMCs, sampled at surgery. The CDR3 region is CASSPVLLGETQYF. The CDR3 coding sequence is TGTGCCAGCAGCCCCGTTCTGCTCGGAGAGACCCAGTACTTC.